A selection of T cell receptor beta chains follows, all from one sample in a study of blood T cell repertoires in COVID-19. Here immunoSEQ multiplex PCR was the method, and the copy in TCRdb shows in-frame clones only, minus some. The sample yields about 200,000 clones, 70% to 90% seen once. The sample comprised PBMCs or T cells enriched from blood (not recorded which). These receptor sequences come from a woman between 18 and 29 years old who had recovered from COVID-19. CDR3s leave out the opening cysteine and the closing phenylalanine or tryptophan. Each record gives: V gene, D gene, J gene, CDR3 protein. D genes are given only for firm matches.

TRBV7-9	TRBD1	TRBJ2-3	ASSLHLGQVVSDTQY
TRBV19	.	TRBJ1-4	ASSLGRSEGKLF
TRBV27	.	TRBJ1-1	ASSLVGGSNTEAF
TRBV7-2	.	TRBJ1-2	ASSPQQGNYGYT
TRBV24-1	TRBD1	TRBJ1-2	ATSDRDRGYGYT
TRBV10-3	.	TRBJ2-7	AISDTYEQY
TRBV6-5	.	TRBJ2-7	ASSYSGGRAYEQY
TRBV27	TRBD1	TRBJ1-1	ASRTGQGLNTEAF
TRBV9	.	TRBJ2-3	ASSVGFWDKSTDTQY
TRBV7-9	.	TRBJ2-5	ASSPPGPGEETQY
TRBV13	.	TRBJ1-1	ASSEYRVNTEAF
TRBV5-4	TRBD1	TRBJ1-4	ASSSNTQGLNEKLF
TRBV27	.	TRBJ2-2	ASGLLVTGELF
TRBV2	.	TRBJ1-5	ASTLDGGNNQPQH
TRBV6-6	.	TRBJ1-6	ASSRQASSYNSPLH
TRBV7-9	.	TRBJ1-3	ASSLSRSGNTIY
TRBV5-1	.	TRBJ1-1	ASSLDPAMNTEAF
TRBV7-9	TRBD1	TRBJ1-3	ASSPGQGGNTIY
TRBV3-1/TRBV3-2	.	TRBJ2-5	ASSQKGGGGQETQY
TRBV29-1	TRBD1	TRBJ1-6	SAMDRENSPLH
TRBV9	TRBD2	TRBJ2-5	ASSVGKRGGAETQY
TRBV5-1	.	TRBJ1-5	ASRTTADSNQPQH
TRBV11-2	.	TRBJ1-5	ASSPFGGGNQPQH
TRBV7-3	TRBD1	TRBJ2-2	ASSFSTGAAELF
TRBV11-2	.	TRBJ1-6	ASSLASLRSSYNSPLH
TRBV6-5	.	TRBJ2-5	ASRFSFGETQY
TRBV27	TRBD2	TRBJ2-1	ASTLGRGSNEQF
TRBV18	TRBD2	TRBJ2-3	ANSGEPNTDTQY
TRBV7-5	.	TRBJ1-4	ARSQSGRFNEKLF
TRBV30	.	TRBJ1-3	AWSAGVSGNTIY